The sequence of this TCR beta chain was determined in a study of T cell repertoires in cytomegalovirus infection. Study summary: Indications of both CMV infection and matching HLA type were provided by public TCR beta signatures.

Study-wide results and caveats: Cumulative public TCR beta family frequency identified CMV carriers with the relevant HLA. Dominating the ex vivo response were HLA-C-restricted CMV-specific TCR beta clonotypes.

In the case of this clonotype: The antigen remains unidentified.

One entry per CDR3 protein, called by TCRdb with MiXCR from the reads. In the table there are fewer than 550,000 distinct CDR3 sequences, 16% of which are singletons. Trimming cost V 6 bases and J 0 bases, with 18 bases left between them. The CDR3 spans 18 residues. Germline loops: CDR1 SGHNT, CDR2 YENEEA. Sequencing was carried out using CD8+ T cells from PBMCs. This TCR was recovered from a human donor in good health (CMV status not recorded). Some clones in this sample may be carry-over from other donors' samples. The rearrangement joins TRBV11-3 to TRBJ2-6; the D gene is possibly TRBD2 (6 bases). The DNA of the CDR3 is TGTGCCAGCAGGTCCTGGGGGACTGATTTCTCTGGGGCCAACGTCCTGACTTTC. Translation: CASRSWGTDFSGANVLTF.